These 26 T cell receptor beta chains share one sample of origin, sequenced in a study of blood T cell repertoires in COVID-19. The data were produced by immunoSEQ multiplex PCR, yet TCRdb's version contains in-frame clones alone and is incomplete. The table shows tens of thousands of clones, with 83% occurring only once. Sequences were obtained from peripheral blood. The receptors were sampled from a woman older than 75 with acute or convalescent COVID-19.

V and J are TRBV19 and TRBJ2-5, with a tentative D call TRBD2 (6 bases). Trimming took off 4 bases at V and 1 base at J, with 10 bases between the two ends. This CDR3 contains 14 residues. Germline V gene sequence: CDR1 LNHDA, CDR2 SQIVND (reference sequence). The CDR3, as DNA: TGTGCCAGTAGTACCCCCGGGGGCCAAGAGACCCAGTACTTC. It is translated as CASSTPGGQETQYF.

The chain has TRBV10-1 and TRBJ2-7; D possibly corresponds to TRBD1 (5 bases). From germline, CDR1 is WNHNN and CDR2 SYGVQD (reference sequence). The length of the CDR3 is 14 residues. V lost 5 bases and J 2 bases, leaving 13 bases between the germline ends. The CDR3 sequence is CASSPSGRAYEQYF. CDR3 sequence (DNA): TGCGCCAGCAGTCCCTCGGGCAGGGCCTACGAGCAGTACTTC.

This chain connects TRBV30 to TRBJ2-1; D perhaps matches TRBD1 (6 bases). V lost 1 base and J 1 base, leaving 11 bases between the germline ends. The CDR3 has 15 residues. Germline CDR1 is GTSNPN and CDR2 is SVGIG (reference sequence). The CDR3 DNA sequence: TGTGCCTGGAGTGGGTCAGGGGCTTCCTACAATGAGCAGTTCTTC. Translation: CAWSGSGASYNEQFF.

This rearrangement joins TRBV3-1 (or the pseudogene TRBV3-2) to TRBJ2-3; TRBD2 agrees at 10 bases. The V gene end was trimmed by 3 bases and the J gene end by 1 base; junction bases not matched to a gene: 10. The CDR3 totals 18 residues. Germline V lookup: CDR1 LGHDT, CDR2 YNNKEL (reference sequence). The CDR3 sequence: CASSHRTSGIGGTDTQYF. CDR3 nucleotide sequence: TGTGCCAGCAGCCACAGGACTAGCGGCATTGGGGGCACAGATACGCAGTATTTT.

The chain links TRBV11-2 to TRBJ2-6; TRBD1 agrees at 9 bases. V gave up 5 bases and J gave up 2 bases; unmatched junction bases: 4. Germline V gene data show CDR1 as SGHAT and CDR2 as FQNNGV. The CDR3 extends over 16 amino acids. The CDR3 coding sequence is TGTGCCAGCAGCAAGACAGGGGGTACTGGGGCCAACGTCCTGACTTTC. Its translation: CASSKTGGTGANVLTF.

The chain has TRBV19 and TRBJ1-6, with TRBD1 identical over 7 bases. Per germline, CDR1 LNHDA and CDR2 SQIVND (reference sequence). Trimming took 6 bases from V and 9 from J; bases not matched to a gene: 11. CDR3 length: 15 amino acids. As DNA, the CDR3 is TGTGCCAGTAGGCGACAGGGAATGCGGGTTTCACCCCTCCACTTT. It translates to CASRRQGMRVSPLHF.

The chain is built from TRBV5-1 and TRBJ1-6; tentatively, D is TRBD1 (6 bases). This CDR3 spans 18 amino acids. The germline gives CDR1 SGHRS, CDR2 YFSETQ. V was shortened by 4 bases and J by 7 bases, with 24 bases between the two germline ends. CDR3 bases: TGCGCCAGCAGCCATTGGAGAACTAAGACAGGCGACAATTCACCCCTCCACTTT. It specifies CASSHWRTKTGDNSPLHF.

The chain has TRBV19 and TRBJ2-1; 7 bases align to TRBD2. Germline loops: CDR1 LNHDA, CDR2 SQIVND (reference sequence). The CDR3 is 11 amino acids. V gave up 6 bases and J gave up 12 bases; unmatched junction bases: 5. The CDR3 protein is CASRRTSLQFF. The CDR3 nucleotides read TGTGCCAGTAGGCGGACTAGTTTGCAGTTCTTC.

In nucleotides, the CDR3 is TGCGCCAGCAGCGCGACAGGGGCTAGCAATCAGCCCCAGCATTTT. This encodes CASSATGASNQPQHF. V is TRBV5-1 and J is TRBJ1-5; 8 nucleotides agree with TRBD1. The V and J ends lost 4 bases and 0 bases, in that order; junction bases with no gene match: 3. The CDR3 spans 15 residues. Germline V lookup: CDR1 SGHRS, CDR2 YFSETQ.

This clone was picked up one time. V is TRBV7-3 and J is TRBJ2-3, with 9 bases identical to TRBD2. With V trimmed by 2 bases and J by 3 bases, 12 bases remained unmatched. Germline CDR1 and CDR2: SGHTA and FQGTGA. This CDR3 is 18 amino acids long. The CDR3 loop is CASSLPSGTTKRTDTQYF. CDR3 nucleotides: TGTGCCAGCAGCTTACCTAGCGGGACTACCAAGCGGACAGATACGCAGTATTTT. The entire variable domain, with the rest obtained from reference TRBV7-3 and TRBJ2-3, is as follows: GAGVSQTPSNKVTEKGKYVELRCDPISGHTALYWYRQSLGQGPEFLIYFQGTGAADDSGLPNDRFFAVRPEGSVSTLKIQRTERGDSAVYLCASSLPSGTTKRTDTQYFGPGTRLTVL.

The V and J genes are TRBV6-1 and TRBJ1-3; D may be TRBD1 (6 bases). Germline assignment: CDR1 MNHNS and CDR2 SASEGT. Trimming shortened V by 7 bases and J by 0 bases, and 10 bases separated the two germline ends. This CDR3 has 14 residues. CDR3 amino acids: CASNGGASGNTIYF. The DNA of the CDR3 is TGTGCCAGCAATGGGGGGGCCTCTGGAAACACCATATATTTT.

This rearrangement joins TRBV6-5 to TRBJ1-4, with D perhaps matching TRBD1 (6 bases). Germline V lookup: CDR1 MNHEY, CDR2 SVGAGI. The V end lost 0 bases, the J end lost 5 bases, and 13 bases lay between the germline ends. This CDR3 has 16 amino acids. The CDR3 loop is CASSYSRGGQNEKLFF. The CDR3, as DNA: TGTGCCAGCAGTTACTCGAGAGGGGGTCAAAATGAAAAACTGTTTTTT.

The chain uses TRBV11-2 and TRBJ1-4; 9 positions match TRBD1. CDR3 length: 15 amino acids. V dropped 5 bases and J dropped 8; count of bases not matched to a gene: 9. Germline values: CDR1 SGHAT, CDR2 FQNNGV. The CDR3 DNA is TGTGCCAGCAGCCCTCGGGACAGGGCTCGAGAAAAACTGTTTTTT. Its translation: CASSPRDRAREKLFF.

For this clone: The sample carries other DNA sequences with the same CDR3. The chain employs TRBV3-1 (or the pseudogene TRBV3-2) and TRBJ1-1; D is possibly TRBD1 (5 bases). CDR3 length equals 12 residues. Trimming cost V 8 bases and J 5 bases, with 12 bases left between them. Germline CDR1 reads LGHDT; CDR2 reads YNNKEL (reference sequence). In DNA form, the CDR3 reads TGTGCCAGCCGGGGGGGAGGAACTGAAGCTTTCTTT. It translates to CASRGGGTEAFF.

The rearrangement joins TRBV15 to TRBJ1-1, with TRBD1 matching over 10 bases. Losses at the gene ends were 7 bases for V and 1 base for J; bases not matched to a gene: 12. The V gene's germline CDR1 is LNHNV and CDR2 YYDKDF (reference sequence). The CDR3 covers 17 residues. This CDR3 reads CATKGEVTGGWNTEAFF. CDR3 sequence (DNA): TGTGCCACCAAGGGGGAGGTGACAGGGGGCTGGAACACTGAAGCTTTCTTT.

The rearrangement uses TRBV10-3 and TRBJ1-3; D gene unclear. CDR1 is ENHRY, CDR2 SYGVKD, per germline. Trimming pared 7 bases from V and 0 bases from J, leaving 13 bases between. This CDR3 is built from 15 residues. CDR3 in DNA: TGTGCCATCACCCAGGCACCCAGCTCTGGAAACACCATATATTTT. Translating it yields CAITQAPSSGNTIYF.

This clone has only one observation. The chain recombines TRBV12-5 with TRBJ1-1, with D maybe TRBD1 (6 bases). V lost 6 bases and J 5 bases, leaving 22 bases between the germline ends. CDR1 is LGHNT, CDR2 FRNRAP, per germline. There are 16 residues in the CDR3. The CDR3 here is CASGTDRSGVVTEAFF. In DNA form, the CDR3 reads TGTGCTAGTGGGACCGACAGGTCCGGTGTGGTGACTGAAGCTTTCTTT.

The chain couples TRBV15 to TRBJ2-7; the D is unclear. Germline CDR1 is LNHNV and CDR2 is YYDKDF (reference sequence). Trimming removed 3 bases at V and 3 bases at J, with 12 bases between. CDR3 length: 14 residues. This CDR3 reads CATSRAGTSYEQYF. The CDR3 DNA sequence: TGTGCCACCAGCAGGGCAGGTACAAGCTACGAGCAGTACTTC.

The rearrangement links TRBV19 to TRBJ1-6; 7 bases are a match to TRBD1. Germline values: CDR1 LNHDA, CDR2 SQIVND (reference sequence). The CDR3 spans 14 residues. J gave up 8 bases and V 3 bases, and 4 bases lay outside the gene matches. The CDR3 sequence is CASSMTGQDSPLHF. Here the CDR3 DNA reads TGTGCCAGTAGTATGACAGGACAGGATTCACCCCTCCACTTT.

V is TRBV19 and J is TRBJ1-5; 8 bases agree with TRBD1. CDR1 LNHDA and CDR2 SQIVND come from the germline V gene (reference sequence). With V trimmed by 10 bases and J by 7 bases, 15 bases remained unmatched. The CDR3 is made up of 15 amino acids. In nucleotides, the CDR3 is TGTGCCACCTCAAAGTTAGACAGGGGCCAACAGCCCCAGCATTTT. It is translated as CATSKLDRGQQPQHF.

The table lists this clone with a count of one. The genes are TRBV2 and TRBJ2-2; 11 nucleotides line up with TRBD2. From germline, CDR1 is SNHLY and CDR2 FYNNEI. The CDR3 extends over 16 amino acids. The J segment lost 1 base and the V segment lost 7 bases, leaving 5 bases of the junction unmatched. In DNA, the CDR3 is TGTGCCAGCAAGGGTCTAGCGGGGGGGAACACCGGGGAGCTGTTTTTT. Translated, it gives CASKGLAGGNTGELFF.

The V and J genes are TRBV6-2 or TRBV6-3 and TRBJ2-7, with 7 bases fitting TRBD1. This CDR3 is built from 11 residues. The ends lost 6 bases at V and 11 bases at J; junction bases unmatched: 7. CDR1 is MNHEY, CDR2 SVGEGT, per germline. The CDR3 DNA sequence: TGTGCCAGCAGCATCCGGGACAGCGAGTACTTC. This sequence encodes CASSIRDSEYF.

This clone appeared once. J is TRBJ1-4 and V is TRBV5-1; 7 bases are a match to TRBD1. The CDR3 is 16 residues long. Germline values: CDR1 SGHRS, CDR2 YFSETQ. V shed 2 bases and J 4 bases; nucleotides not matched to a gene: 8. The CDR3 coding sequence is TGCGCCAGCAGCTTCAATACCGGGACAGTTAATGAAAAACTGTTTTTT. It translates to CASSFNTGTVNEKLFF.

This clone was counted only a few times. CDR3 nucleotide sequence: TGTGCCAGCAGTACAAGCGGACAGGGACGCTATGGCTACACCTTC. Translation gives CASSTSGQGRYGYTF. The chain has TRBV2 and TRBJ1-2; 8 bases line up with TRBD1. The germline V gene encodes CDR1 SNHLY and CDR2 FYNNEI. This CDR3 comprises 15 residues. J lost 4 bases, V lost 5 bases, and 9 bases had no gene match.

The chain carries TRBV19 and TRBJ1-2; the match to TRBD1 covers 8 bases. The germline V gene encodes CDR1 LNHDA and CDR2 SQIVND (reference sequence). Trimming took 3 bases from V and 2 from J; bases not matched to a gene: 8. This CDR3 is 16 amino acids long. The CDR3 region is CASSMSSGGRNYGYTF. CDR3 nucleotides: TGTGCCAGTAGTATGTCCTCAGGGGGCCGCAACTATGGCTACACCTTC.

J is TRBJ1-3 and V is TRBV2; the D gene is possibly TRBD1 (6 bases). The CDR3 runs 16 residues. V was clipped by 3 bases and J by 0 bases, with 12 bases between them. Germline V gene lookup returns CDR1 SNHLY and CDR2 FYNNEI. This CDR3 reads CASSERQANSGNTIYF. For the CDR3, the DNA is TGTGCCAGCAGTGAGCGACAGGCCAACTCTGGAAACACCATATATTTT.